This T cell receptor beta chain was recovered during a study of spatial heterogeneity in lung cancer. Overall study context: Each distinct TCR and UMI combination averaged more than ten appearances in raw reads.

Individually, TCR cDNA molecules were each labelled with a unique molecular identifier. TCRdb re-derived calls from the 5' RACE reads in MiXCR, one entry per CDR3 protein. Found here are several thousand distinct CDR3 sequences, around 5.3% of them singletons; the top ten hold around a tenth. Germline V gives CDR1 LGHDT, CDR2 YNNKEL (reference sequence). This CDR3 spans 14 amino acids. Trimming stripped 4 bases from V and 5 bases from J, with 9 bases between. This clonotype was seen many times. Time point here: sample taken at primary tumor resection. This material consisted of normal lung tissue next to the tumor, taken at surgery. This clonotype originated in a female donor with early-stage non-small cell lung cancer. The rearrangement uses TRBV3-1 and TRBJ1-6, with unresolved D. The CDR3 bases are TGTGCCAGCAGCCCGTATGGGCATAATTCACCCCTCCACTTT. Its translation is CASSPYGHNSPLHF.